The text below deals with one T cell receptor (beta chain). The specificity of this receptor is unknown. Per-base quality was not reported, and no clone a single base away is much larger than it. The data belong to a study of control samples from healthy donors and cancer patients (dated by TCRdb to 2020 to 2022). Reading the germline V gene gives CDR1 SQVTM and CDR2 ANQGSEA. Counted from cysteine to phenylalanine, this CDR3 has 12 amino acids. Left in the record is the CDR3 DNA by itself, 36 bases read in frame from the first base. The V end loses 0 bases and the J end loses 6 bases, and a stretch of 6 bases separates them. Library creation used the immunoSEQ multiplex PCR assay. TCRdb's version of the immuneACCESS table is confined to in-frame rearrangements and falls short of the full clone set. An unresolved V gene accounts for under half of the shortfall where checked; the remainder is of unknown origin. This sample lists approximately 120,000 clones; more than 85% were detected once. The ten largest clones capture 15% to 20% of the sample.

The chain joins TRBV29-1 to TRBJ2-1, with no confident D gene call. The receptor was isolated from a woman in her forties or fifties in good health. Sequencing was done on a sample of blood. The nucleotide sequence reads as follows: TGCAGCGTTGAAGATCTGGGCAATGAGCAGTTCTTC. This sequence encodes CSVEDLGNEQFF.